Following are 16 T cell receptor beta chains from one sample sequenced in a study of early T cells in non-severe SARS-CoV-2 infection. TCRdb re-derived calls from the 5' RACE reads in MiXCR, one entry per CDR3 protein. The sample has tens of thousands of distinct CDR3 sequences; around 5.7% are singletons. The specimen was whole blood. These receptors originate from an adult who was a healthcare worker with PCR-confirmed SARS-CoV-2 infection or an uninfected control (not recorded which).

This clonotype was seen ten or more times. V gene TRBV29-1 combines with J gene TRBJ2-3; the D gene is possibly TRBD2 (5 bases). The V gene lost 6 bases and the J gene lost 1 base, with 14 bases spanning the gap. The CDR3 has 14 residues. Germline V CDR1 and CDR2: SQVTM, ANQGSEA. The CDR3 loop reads CSVAMVARTDTQYF. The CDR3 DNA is TGCAGCGTGGCTATGGTAGCGCGCACAGATACGCAGTATTTT.

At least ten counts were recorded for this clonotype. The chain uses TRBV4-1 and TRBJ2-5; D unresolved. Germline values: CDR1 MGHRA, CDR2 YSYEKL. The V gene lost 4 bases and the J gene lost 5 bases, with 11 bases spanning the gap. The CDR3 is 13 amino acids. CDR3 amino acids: CASSLGPMETQYF. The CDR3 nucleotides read TGCGCCAGCAGCCTAGGGCCGATGGAGACCCAGTACTTC.

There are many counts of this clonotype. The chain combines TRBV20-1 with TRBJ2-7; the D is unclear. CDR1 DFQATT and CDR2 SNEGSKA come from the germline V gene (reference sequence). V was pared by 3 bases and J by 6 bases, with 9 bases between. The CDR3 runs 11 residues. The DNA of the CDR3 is TGCAGTGCTAGGACGTTTTTCGAGCAGTACTTC. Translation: CSARTFFEQYF.

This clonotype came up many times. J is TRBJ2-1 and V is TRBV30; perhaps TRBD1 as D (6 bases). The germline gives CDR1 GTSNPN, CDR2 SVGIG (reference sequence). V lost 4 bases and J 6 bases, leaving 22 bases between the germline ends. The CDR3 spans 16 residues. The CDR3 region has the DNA TGTGCCTGGACGGCACGGGGCAGGGGTGTTGTCAATGAGCAGTTCTTC. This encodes CAWTARGRGVVNEQFF.

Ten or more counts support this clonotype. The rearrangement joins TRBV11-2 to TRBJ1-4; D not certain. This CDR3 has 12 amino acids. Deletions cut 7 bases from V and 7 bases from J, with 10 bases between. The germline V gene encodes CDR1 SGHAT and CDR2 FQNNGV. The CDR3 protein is CASTWGGEKLFF. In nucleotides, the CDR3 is TGTGCCAGCACCTGGGGAGGTGAAAAACTGTTTTTT.

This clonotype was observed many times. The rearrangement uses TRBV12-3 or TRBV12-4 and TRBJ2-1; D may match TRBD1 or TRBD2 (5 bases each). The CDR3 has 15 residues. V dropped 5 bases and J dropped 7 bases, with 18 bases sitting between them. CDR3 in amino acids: CASSPGTTQGNEQFF. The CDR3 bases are TGTGCCAGCAGTCCCGGGACCACCCAGGGAAATGAGCAGTTCTTC.

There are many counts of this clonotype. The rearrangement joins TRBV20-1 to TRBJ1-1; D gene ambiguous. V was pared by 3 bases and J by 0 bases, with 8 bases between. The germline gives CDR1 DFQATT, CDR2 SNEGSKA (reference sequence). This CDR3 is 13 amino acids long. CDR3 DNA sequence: TGCAGTGCTAGGGGGATAATGAACACTGAAGCTTTCTTT. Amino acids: CSARGIMNTEAFF.

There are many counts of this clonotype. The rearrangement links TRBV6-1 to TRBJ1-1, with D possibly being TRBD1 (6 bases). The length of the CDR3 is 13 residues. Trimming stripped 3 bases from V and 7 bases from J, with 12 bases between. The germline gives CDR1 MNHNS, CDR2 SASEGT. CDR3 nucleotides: TGTGCCAGCAGTGAGGGGGGGCAGCGTGAAGCTTTCTTT. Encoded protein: CASSEGGQREAFF.

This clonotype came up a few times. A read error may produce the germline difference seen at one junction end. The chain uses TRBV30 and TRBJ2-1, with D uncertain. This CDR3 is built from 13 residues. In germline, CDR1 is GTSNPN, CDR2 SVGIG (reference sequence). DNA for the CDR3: TGTGCCTGGAGTACGTCCGCGGACCCAGAGCCGTTCTTC. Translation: CAWSTSADPEPFF.

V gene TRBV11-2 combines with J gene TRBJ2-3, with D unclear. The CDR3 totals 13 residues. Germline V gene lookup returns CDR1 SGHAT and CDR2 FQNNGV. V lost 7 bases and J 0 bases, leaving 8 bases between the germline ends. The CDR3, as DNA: TGTGCCAGCACCGCGAGTAGCACAGATACGCAGTATTTT. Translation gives CASTASSTDTQYF.

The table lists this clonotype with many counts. The CDR3 region has the DNA TGCGCCAGCAGCCTTGCCCTCGGGACCGGGACGCGGTTCTTC. Protein: CASSLALGTGTRFF. The rearrangement uses TRBV5-1 and TRBJ2-1, with D tentatively TRBD1 or TRBD2 (5 bases each). Trimming removed 4 bases at V and 15 bases at J, with 23 bases between. The CDR3 runs to 14 residues. Per the germline V gene, CDR1 is SGHRS and CDR2 is YFSETQ.

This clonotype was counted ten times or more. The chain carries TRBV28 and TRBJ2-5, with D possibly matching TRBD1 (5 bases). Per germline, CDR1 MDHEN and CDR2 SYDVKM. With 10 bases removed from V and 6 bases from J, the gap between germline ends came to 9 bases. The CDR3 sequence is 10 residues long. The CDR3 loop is CATLGQTQYF. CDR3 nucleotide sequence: TGTGCCACCCTGGGGCAGACCCAGTACTTC.

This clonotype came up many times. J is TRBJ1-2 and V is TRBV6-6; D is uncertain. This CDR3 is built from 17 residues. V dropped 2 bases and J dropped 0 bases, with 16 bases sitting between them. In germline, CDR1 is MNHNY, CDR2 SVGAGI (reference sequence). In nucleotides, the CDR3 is TGTGCCAGCAGTTACGGCACTTCCAATGAAGCTAACTATGGCTACACCTTC. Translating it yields CASSYGTSNEANYGYTF.

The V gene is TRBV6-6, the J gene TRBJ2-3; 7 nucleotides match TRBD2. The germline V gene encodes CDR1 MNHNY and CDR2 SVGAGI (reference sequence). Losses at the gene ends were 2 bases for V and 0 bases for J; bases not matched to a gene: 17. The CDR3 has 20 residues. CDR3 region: CASSYPYSTGGSTSTDTQYF. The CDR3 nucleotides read TGTGCCAGCAGTTACCCCTACTCTACTGGCGGGAGCACTAGCACAGATACGCAGTATTTT.

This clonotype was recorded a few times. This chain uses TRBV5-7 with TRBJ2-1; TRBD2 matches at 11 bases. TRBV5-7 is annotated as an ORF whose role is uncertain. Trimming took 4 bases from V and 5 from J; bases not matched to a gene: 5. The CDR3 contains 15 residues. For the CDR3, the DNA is TGTGCCAGCAGCGGGATTAGCGGGAGGGACAATGAGCAGTTCTTC. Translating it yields CASSGISGRDNEQFF.

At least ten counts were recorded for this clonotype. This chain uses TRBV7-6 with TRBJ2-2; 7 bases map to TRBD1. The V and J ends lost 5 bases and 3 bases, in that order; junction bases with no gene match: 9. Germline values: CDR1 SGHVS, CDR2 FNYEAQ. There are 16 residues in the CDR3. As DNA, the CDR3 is TGTGCCAGCAGCCCCGACAGGGCCGGGGACACCGGGGAGCTGTTTTTT. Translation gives CASSPDRAGDTGELFF.